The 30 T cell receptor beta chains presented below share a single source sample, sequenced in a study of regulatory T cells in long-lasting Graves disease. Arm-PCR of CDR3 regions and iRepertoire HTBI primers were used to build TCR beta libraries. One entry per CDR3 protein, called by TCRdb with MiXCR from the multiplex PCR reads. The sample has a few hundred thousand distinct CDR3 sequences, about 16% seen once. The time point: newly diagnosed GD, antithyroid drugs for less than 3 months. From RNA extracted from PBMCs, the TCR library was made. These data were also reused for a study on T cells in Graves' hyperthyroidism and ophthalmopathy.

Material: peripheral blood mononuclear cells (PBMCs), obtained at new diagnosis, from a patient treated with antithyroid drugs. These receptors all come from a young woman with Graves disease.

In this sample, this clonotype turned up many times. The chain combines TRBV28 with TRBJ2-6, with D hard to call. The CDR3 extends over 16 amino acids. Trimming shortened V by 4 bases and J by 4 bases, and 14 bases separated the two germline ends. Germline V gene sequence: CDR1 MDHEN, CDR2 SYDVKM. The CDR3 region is CASSSNTRAGANVLTF. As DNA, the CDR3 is TGTGCCAGCAGTTCTAACACCCGTGCCGGGGCCAACGTCCTGACTTTC.

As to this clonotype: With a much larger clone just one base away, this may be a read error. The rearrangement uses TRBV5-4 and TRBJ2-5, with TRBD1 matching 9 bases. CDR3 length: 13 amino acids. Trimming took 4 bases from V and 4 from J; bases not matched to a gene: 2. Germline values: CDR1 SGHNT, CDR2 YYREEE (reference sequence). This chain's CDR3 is CASSRDRAETQYF. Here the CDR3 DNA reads TGTGCCAGCAGCCGGGACAGGGCAGAGACCCAGTACTTC. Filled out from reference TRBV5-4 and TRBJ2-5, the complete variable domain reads ETGVTQSPTHLIKTRGQQVTLRCSSQSGHNTVSWYQQALGQGPQFIFQYYREEENGRGNFPPRFSGLQFPNYSSELNVNALELDDSALYLCASSRDRAETQYFGPGTRLLVL.

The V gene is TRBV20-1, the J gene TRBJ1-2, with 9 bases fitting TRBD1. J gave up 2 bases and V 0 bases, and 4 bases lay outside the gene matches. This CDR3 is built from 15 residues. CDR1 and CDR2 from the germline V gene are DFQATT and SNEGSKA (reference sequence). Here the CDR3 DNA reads TGCAGTGCTAGAGATCTGGGACAGGGAAACTATGGCTACACCTTC. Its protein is CSARDLGQGNYGYTF.

DNA for the CDR3: TGTGCCAGTAGTATGAACAGGGCTCTGGCACGCGCTATGAACACTGAAGCTTTCTTT. It specifies CASSMNRALARAMNTEAFF. V and J are TRBV19 and TRBJ1-1, with a possible D match to TRBD1 (6 bases). The CDR3 has 19 residues. V was clipped by 3 bases and J by 0 bases, with 23 bases between them. CDR1 is LNHDA, CDR2 SQIVND, per germline (reference sequence).

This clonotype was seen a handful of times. The CDR3 loop reads CASSLKPGLAGYEQYF. The CDR3 DNA reads as TGTGCCAGCAGCCTAAAACCGGGACTAGCGGGTTACGAGCAGTACTTC. The rearrangement uses TRBV7-6 and TRBJ2-7; 12 positions match TRBD2. CDR3 size: 16 residues. From germline, CDR1 is SGHVS and CDR2 FNYEAQ. Trimming took 5 bases from V and 4 from J; bases not matched to a gene: 9.

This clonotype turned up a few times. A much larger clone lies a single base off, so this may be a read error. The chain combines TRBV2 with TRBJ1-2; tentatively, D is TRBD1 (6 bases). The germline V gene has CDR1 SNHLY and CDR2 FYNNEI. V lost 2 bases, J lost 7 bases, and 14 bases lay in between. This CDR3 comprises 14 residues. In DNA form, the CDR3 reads TGTGCCAGCAGTGAAAACAGGGAGTCGGGTGGCTACACCTTC. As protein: CASSENRESGGYTF.

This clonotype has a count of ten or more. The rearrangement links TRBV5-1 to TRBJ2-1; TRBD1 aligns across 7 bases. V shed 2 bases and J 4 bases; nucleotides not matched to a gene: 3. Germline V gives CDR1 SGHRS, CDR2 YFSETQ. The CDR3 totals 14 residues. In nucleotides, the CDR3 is TGCGCCAGCAGCTTCGACAGGGAGTACAATGAGCAGTTCTTC. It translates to CASSFDREYNEQFF.

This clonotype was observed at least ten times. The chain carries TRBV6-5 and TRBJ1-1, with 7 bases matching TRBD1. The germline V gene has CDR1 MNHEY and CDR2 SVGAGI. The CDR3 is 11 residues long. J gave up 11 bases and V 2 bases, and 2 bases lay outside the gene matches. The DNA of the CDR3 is TGTGCCAGCAGTTACGACAGGGTGGCTTTCTTT. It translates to CASSYDRVAFF.

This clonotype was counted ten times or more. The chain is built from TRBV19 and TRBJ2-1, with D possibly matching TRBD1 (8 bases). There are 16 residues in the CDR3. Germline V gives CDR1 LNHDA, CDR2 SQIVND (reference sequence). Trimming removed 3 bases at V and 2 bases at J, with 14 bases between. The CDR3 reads CASSIAQGGPYNEQFF. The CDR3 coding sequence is TGTGCCAGTAGTATTGCACAGGGGGGGCCCTACAATGAGCAGTTCTTC.

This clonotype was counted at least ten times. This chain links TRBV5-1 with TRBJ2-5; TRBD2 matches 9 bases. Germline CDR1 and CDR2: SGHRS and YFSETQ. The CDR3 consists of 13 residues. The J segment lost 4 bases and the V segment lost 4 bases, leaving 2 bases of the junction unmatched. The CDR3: CASSLTSGETQYF. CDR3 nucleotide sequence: TGCGCCAGCAGCCTGACTAGCGGAGAGACCCAGTACTTC.

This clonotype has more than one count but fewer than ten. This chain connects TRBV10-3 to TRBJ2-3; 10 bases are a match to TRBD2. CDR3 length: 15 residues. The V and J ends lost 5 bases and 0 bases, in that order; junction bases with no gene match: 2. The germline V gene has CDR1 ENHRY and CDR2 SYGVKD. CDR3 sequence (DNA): TGTGCCATCAGTCTAGCGGGGGCCAGCACAGATACGCAGTATTTT. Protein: CAISLAGASTDTQYF.

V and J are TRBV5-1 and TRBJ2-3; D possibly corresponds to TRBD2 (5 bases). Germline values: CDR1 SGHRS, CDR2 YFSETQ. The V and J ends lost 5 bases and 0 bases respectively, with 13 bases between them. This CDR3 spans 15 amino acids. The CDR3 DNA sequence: TGCGCCAGCAGGCCAGGACTGAGCAGCACAGATACGCAGTATTTT. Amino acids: CASRPGLSSTDTQYF.

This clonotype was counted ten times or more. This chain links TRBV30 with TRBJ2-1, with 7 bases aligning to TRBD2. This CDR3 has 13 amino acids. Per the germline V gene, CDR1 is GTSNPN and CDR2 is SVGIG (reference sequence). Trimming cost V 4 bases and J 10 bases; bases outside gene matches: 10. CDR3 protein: CAWTPGGDWEQFF. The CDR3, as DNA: TGTGCCTGGACCCCTGGGGGGGACTGGGAGCAGTTCTTC.

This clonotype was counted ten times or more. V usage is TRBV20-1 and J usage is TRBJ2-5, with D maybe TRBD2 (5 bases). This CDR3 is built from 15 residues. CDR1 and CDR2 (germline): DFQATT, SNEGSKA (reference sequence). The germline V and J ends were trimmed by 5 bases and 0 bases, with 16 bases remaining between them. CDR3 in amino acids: CSARPRPDYQETQYF. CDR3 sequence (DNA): TGCAGTGCTCGCCCCCGGCCGGACTACCAAGAGACCCAGTACTTC.

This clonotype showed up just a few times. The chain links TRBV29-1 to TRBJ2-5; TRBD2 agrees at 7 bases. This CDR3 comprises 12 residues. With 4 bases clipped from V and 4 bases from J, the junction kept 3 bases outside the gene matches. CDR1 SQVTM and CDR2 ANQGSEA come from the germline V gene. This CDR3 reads CSVGEGRETQYF. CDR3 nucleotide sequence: TGCAGCGTTGGGGAGGGCCGAGAGACCCAGTACTTC.

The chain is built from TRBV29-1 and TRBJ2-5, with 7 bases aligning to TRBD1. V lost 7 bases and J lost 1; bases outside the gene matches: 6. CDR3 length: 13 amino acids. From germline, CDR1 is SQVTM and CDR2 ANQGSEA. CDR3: CSAAGQAQETQYF. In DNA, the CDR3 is TGCAGCGCCGCCGGACAGGCCCAAGAGACCCAGTACTTC.

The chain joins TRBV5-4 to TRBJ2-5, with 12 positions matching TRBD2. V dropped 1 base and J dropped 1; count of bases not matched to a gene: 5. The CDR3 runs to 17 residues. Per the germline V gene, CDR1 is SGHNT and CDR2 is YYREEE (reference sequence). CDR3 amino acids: CASSLTSGRTSQETQYF. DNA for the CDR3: TGTGCCAGCAGCTTGACTAGCGGGAGGACCTCCCAAGAGACCCAGTACTTC.

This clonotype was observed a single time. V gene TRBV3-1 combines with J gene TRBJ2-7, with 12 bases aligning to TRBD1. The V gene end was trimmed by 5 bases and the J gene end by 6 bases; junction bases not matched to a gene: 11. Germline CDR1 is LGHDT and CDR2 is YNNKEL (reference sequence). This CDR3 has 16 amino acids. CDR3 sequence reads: CASSSTPGQGAGEQYF. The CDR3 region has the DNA TGTGCCAGCAGCTCGACCCCGGGACAGGGGGCGGGCGAGCAGTACTTC.

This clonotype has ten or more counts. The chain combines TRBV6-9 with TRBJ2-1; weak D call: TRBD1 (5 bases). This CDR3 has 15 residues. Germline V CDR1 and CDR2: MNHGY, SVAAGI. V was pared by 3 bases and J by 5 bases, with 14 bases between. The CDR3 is CASSYLAGPDNEQFF. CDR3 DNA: TGTGCCAGCAGTTACTTGGCAGGGCCCGACAATGAGCAGTTCTTC.

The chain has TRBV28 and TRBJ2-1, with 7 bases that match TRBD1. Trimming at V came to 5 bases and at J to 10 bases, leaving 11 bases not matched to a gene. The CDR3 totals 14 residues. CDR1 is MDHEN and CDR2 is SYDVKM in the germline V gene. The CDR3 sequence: CASSNNDRAPEQFF. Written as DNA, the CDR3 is TGTGCCAGCAGTAACAACGACAGGGCACCAGAGCAGTTCTTC.

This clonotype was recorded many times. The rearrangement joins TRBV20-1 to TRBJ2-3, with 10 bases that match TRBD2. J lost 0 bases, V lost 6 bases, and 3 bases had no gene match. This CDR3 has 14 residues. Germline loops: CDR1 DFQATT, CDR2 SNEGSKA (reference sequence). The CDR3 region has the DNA TGCAGTGCCCTAGCGGGGGCAAGCACAGATACGCAGTATTTT. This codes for CSALAGASTDTQYF.

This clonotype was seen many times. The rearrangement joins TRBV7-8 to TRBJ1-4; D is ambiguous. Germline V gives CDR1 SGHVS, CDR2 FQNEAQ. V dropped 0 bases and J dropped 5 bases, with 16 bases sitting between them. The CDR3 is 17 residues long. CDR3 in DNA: TGTGCCAGCAGCTTAGCTAGATTGGCAGCAGCAAATGAAAAACTGTTTTTT. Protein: CASSLARLAAANEKLFF. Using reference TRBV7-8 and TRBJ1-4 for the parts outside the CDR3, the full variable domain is GAGVSQSPRYKVAKRGQDVALRCDPISGHVSLFWYQQALGQGPEFLTYFQNEAQLDKSGLPSDRFFAERPEGSVSTLKIQRTQQEDSAVYLCASSLARLAAANEKLFFGSGTQLSVL.

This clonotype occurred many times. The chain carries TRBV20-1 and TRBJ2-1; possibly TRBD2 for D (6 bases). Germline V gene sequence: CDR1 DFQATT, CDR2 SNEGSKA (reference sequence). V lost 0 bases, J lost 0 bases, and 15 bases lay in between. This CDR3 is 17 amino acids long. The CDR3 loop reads CSARDSTPGSSYNEQFF. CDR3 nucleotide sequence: TGCAGTGCTAGAGACTCGACCCCCGGGAGCTCCTACAATGAGCAGTTCTTC.

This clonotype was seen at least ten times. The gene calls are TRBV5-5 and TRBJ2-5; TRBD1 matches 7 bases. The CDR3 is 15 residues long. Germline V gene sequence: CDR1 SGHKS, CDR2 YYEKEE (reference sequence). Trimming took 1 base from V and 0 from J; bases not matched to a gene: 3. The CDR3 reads CASSLTGVYQETQYF. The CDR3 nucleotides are TGTGCCAGCAGCTTGACAGGGGTGTACCAAGAGACCCAGTACTTC.

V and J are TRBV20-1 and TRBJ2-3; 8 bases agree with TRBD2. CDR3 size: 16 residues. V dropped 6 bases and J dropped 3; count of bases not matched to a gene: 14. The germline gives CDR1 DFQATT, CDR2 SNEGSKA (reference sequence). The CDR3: CSAEEGPTSGTDTQYF. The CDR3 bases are TGCAGTGCCGAGGAGGGGCCCACTAGCGGTACAGATACGCAGTATTTT.

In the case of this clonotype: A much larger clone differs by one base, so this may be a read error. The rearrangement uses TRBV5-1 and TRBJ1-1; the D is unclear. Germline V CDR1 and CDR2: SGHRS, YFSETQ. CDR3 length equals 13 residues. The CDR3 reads CVSRTDINTEAFF. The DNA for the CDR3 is TGCGTCAGCAGAACAGATATAAACACTGAAGCTTTCTTT. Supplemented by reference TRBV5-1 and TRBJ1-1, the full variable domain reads KAGVTQTPRYLIKTRGQQVTLSCSPISGHRSVSWYQQTPGQGLQFLFEYFSETQRNKGNFPGRFSGRQFSNSRSEMNVSTLELGDSALYLCVSRTDINTEAFFGQGTRLTVV.

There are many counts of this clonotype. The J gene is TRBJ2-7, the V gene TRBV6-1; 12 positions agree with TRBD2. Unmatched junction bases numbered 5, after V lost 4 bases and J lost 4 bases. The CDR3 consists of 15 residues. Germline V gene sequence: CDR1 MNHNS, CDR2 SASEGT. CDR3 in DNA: TGTGCCAGCAGTGGCCTAGCGGGGGGGAGATACGAGCAGTACTTC. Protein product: CASSGLAGGRYEQYF.

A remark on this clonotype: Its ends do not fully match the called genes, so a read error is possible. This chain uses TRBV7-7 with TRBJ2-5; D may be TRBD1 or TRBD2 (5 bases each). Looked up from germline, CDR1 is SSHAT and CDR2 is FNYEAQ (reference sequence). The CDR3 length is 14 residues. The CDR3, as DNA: TGTGCTAGCAGCCGGGACGGCTTCGGAGAGACCCAGTACTTC. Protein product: CASSRDGFGETQYF.

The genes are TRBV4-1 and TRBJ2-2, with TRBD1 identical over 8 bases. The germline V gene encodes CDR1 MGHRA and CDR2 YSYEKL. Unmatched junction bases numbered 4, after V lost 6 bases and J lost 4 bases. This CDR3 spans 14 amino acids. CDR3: CASRTTGGTGELFF. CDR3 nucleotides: TGCGCCAGCAGAACAACAGGGGGCACCGGGGAGCTGTTTTTT.

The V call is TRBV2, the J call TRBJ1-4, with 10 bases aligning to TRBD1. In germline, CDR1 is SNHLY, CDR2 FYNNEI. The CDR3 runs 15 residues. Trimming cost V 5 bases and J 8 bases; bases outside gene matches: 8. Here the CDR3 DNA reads TGTGCCAGCAGTTATGACAGGGGGCCAGCCGAAAAACTGTTTTTT. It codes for CASSYDRGPAEKLFF.